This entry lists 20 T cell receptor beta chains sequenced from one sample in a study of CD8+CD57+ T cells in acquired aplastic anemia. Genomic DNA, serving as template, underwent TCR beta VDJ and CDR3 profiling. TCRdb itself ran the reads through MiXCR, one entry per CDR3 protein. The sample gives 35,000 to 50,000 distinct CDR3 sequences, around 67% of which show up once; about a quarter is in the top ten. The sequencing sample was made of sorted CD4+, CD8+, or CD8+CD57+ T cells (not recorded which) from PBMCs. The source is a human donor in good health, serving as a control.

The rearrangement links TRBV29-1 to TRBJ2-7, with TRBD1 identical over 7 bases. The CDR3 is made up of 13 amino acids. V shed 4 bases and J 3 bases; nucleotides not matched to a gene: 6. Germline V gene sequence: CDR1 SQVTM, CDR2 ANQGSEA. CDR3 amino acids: CSVGRDSLYEQYF. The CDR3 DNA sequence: TGCAGCGTTGGTAGGGACAGCCTCTACGAGCAGTACTTC.

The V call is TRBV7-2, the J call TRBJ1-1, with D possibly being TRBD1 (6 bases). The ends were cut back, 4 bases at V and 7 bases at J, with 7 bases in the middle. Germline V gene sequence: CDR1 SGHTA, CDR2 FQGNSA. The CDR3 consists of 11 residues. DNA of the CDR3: TGTGCCAGCAGCTCAGGGGTTGAAGCTTTCTTT. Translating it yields CASSSGVEAFF.

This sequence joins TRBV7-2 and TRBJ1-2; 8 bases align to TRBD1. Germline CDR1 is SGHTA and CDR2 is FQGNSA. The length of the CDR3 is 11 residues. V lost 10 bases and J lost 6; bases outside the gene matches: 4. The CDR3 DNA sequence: TGTGCCAACAGGGGGGGGGATGGCTACACCTTC. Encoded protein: CANRGGDGYTF.

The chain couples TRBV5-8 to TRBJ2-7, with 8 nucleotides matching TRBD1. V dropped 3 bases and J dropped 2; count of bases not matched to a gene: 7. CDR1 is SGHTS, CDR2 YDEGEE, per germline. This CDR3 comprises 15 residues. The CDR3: CASSSNRDRPYEQYF. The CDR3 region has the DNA TGTGCCAGCAGCTCCAACCGGGACAGGCCCTACGAGCAGTACTTC.

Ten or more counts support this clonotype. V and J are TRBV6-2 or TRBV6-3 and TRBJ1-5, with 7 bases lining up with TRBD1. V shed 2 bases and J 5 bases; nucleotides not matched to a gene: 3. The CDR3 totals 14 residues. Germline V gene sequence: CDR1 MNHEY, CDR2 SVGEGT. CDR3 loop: CASSYRGPDQPQHF. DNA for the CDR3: TGTGCCAGCAGTTACAGGGGGCCGGATCAGCCCCAGCATTTT.

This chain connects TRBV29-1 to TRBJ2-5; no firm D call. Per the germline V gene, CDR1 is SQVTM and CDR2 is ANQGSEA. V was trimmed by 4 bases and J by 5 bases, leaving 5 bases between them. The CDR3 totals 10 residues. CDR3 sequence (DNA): TGCAGCGTTGTAGAGGAGACCCAGTACTTC. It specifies CSVVEETQYF.

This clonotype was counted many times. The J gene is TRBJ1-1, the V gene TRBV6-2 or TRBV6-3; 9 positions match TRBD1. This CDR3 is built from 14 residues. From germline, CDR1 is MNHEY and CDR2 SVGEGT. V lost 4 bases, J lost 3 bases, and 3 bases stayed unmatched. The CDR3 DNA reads TGTGCCAGCAGTTTGGACAGGGGAGACACTGAAGCTTTCTTT. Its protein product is CASSLDRGDTEAFF.

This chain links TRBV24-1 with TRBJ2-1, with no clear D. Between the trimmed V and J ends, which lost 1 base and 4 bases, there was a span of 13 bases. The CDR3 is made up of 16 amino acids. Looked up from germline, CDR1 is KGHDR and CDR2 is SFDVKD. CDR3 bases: TGTGCCACCAGTGATTTAGGCGAAGGAATTTACAATGAGCAGTTCTTC. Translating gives CATSDLGEGIYNEQFF.

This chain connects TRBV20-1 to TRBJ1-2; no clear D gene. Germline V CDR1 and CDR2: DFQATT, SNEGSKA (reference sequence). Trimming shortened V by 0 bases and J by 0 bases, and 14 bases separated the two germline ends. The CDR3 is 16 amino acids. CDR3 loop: CSARDVKGYPNYGYTF. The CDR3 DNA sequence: TGCAGTGCTAGAGATGTAAAGGGCTACCCTAACTATGGCTACACCTTC.

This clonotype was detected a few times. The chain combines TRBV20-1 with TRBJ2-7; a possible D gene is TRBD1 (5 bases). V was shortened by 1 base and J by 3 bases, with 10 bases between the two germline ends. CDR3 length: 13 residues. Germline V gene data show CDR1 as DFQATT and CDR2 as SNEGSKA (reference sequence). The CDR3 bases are TGCAGTGCTAGAGTTGGTAGGGGCTACGAGCAGTACTTC. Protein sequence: CSARVGRGYEQYF.

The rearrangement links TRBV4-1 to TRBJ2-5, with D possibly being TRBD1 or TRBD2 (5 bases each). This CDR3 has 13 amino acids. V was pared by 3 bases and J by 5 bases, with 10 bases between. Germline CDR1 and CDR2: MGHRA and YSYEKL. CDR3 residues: CASSHEGRETQYF. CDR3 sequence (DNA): TGCGCCAGCAGCCATGAGGGACGGGAGACCCAGTACTTC.

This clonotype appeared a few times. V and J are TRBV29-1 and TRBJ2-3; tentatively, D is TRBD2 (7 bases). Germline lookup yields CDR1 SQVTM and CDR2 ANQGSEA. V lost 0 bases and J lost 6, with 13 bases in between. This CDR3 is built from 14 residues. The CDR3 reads CSVEERGQGDTQYF. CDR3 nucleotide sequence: TGCAGCGTTGAAGAGCGGGGGCAGGGGGATACGCAGTATTTT.

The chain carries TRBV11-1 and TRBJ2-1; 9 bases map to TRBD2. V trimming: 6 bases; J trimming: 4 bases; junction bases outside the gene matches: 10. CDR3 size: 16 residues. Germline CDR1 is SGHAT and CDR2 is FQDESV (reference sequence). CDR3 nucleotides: TGTGCCAGCAGTTTGGGCGGACTAGCGACGTACAATGAGCAGTTCTTC. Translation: CASSLGGLATYNEQFF.

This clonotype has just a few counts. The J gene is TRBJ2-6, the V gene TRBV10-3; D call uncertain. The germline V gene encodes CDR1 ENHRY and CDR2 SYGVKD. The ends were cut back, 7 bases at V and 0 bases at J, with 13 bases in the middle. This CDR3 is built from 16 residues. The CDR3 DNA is TGTGCCATCACAGGCAGCCTTTTCTCTGGGGCCAACGTCCTGACTTTC. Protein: CAITGSLFSGANVLTF.

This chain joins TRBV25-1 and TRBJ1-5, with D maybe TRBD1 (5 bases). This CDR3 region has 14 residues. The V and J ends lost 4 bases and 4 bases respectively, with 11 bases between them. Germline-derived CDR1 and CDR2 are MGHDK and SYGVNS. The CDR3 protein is CASSGMAGNQPQHF. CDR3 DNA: TGTGCCAGCAGTGGTATGGCAGGGAATCAGCCCCAGCATTTT.

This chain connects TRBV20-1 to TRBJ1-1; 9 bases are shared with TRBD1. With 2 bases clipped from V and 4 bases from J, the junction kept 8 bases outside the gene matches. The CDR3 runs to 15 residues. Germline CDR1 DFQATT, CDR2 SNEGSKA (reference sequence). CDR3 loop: CSARSSRQGGTEAFF. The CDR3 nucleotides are TGCAGTGCTAGATCATCACGACAGGGGGGCACTGAAGCTTTCTTT.

CDR3 amino acids: CSVEDELGILGTESSGANVLTF. The CDR3 DNA reads as TGCAGCGTTGAAGATGAATTGGGTATTCTGGGGACAGAGAGCTCTGGGGCCAACGTCCTGACTTTC. The chain joins TRBV29-1 to TRBJ2-6, with 7 nucleotides matching TRBD1. V was pared by 0 bases and J by 0 bases, with 20 bases of the junction left unmatched. CDR3 length equals 22 residues. CDR1 SQVTM and CDR2 ANQGSEA come from the germline V gene.

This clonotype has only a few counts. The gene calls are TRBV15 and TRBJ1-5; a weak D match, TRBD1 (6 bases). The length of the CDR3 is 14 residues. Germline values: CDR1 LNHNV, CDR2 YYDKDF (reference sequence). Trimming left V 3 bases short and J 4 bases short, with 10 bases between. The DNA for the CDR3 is TGTGCCACCAGCAGGGGACAAACAAATCAGCCCCAGCATTTT. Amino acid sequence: CATSRGQTNQPQHF.

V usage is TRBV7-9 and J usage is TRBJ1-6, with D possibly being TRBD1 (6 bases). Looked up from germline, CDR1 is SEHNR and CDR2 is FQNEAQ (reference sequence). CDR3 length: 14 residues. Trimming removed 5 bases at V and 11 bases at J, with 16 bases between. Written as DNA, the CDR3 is TGTGCCAGCAGCAAGGGGGGGGTACGGGCACCCCTCCACTTT. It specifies CASSKGGVRAPLHF.

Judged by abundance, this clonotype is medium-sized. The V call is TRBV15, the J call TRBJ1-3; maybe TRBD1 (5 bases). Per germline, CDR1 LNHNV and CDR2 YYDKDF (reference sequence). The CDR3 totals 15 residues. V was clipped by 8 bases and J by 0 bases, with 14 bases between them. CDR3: CATGEGRTSGNTIYF. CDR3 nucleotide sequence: TGTGCCACCGGGGAGGGACGAACCTCTGGAAACACCATATATTTT. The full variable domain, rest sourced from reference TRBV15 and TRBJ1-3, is DAMVIQNPRYQVTQFGKPVTLSCSQTLNHNVMYWYQQKSSQAPKLLFHYYDKDFNNEADTPDNFQSRRPNTSFCFLDIRSPGLGDTAMYLCATGEGRTSGNTIYFGEGSWLTVV.